This TCR beta chain was documented in a study of T-cell reconstitution after alpha-beta-depleted transplantation in children (dated by TCRdb to 2016 to 2017). In the study overall: Using TCR repertoire profiling, the study followed T-cell immune reconstitution in a quantitative way in children after TCRalphabeta/CD19-depleted allogeneic hematopoietic cell transplantation.

Results the study describes overall, beyond this receptor: Over subsequent months, a decline in hyperexpanded clone frequencies was noted, and after one year, T-cell counts and TCRbeta diversity were mostly ascribed to newly produced T cells. In some patients, the high TCRbeta diversity seen at day 60 was put down to recipient T cells and intrathymic progenitors that had survived conditioning. The apparently early recovery of alphabetaT-cell counts about two months after transplant reportedly depended on only several hundred rapidly expanded clones that came from non-depleted graft cells.

The CDR1 and CDR2 encoded by the germline V gene (reference sequence) are SGHNT and YYREEE. Inclusive of the bounding cysteine and phenylalanine, the CDR3 is 14 residues long. Just CDR3 DNA is preserved here, 42 bases in frame from base 1. Between the V and J ends, shortened by 4 bases and 4 bases respectively, the junction contains 14 bases. Libraries came from PCR. The sequencing machine was an Illumina HiSeq 2500. Molecular barcoding was employed in the preparation of TCR libraries, with unique molecular identifiers being used to normalize TCRbeta repertoire quantification. TCRdb redid the processing of the public reads, applying fastp at Q25 and MiXCR, and retained in-frame beta chains. Each entry is one CDR3 protein sequence, shown with its most common DNA and genes. This sample gives roughly 570,000 distinct CDR3 sequences in total; over 25% of them show up just once. The ten largest make up about 35% of the sample.

This clonotype was seen more than once but under ten times. It lacks a known antigen. The sample holds no much larger clone one base away, and base qualities are not on file. The treatment or condition label here, explained by the study, means: allogeneic hematopoietic cell transplantation with graft depleted of TCRalphabeta T cells and CD19 B cells. The children who served as transplant recipients had been given grafts of TCRalphabeta/CD19-depleted allogeneic hematopoietic cells. The sample was PBMCs, taken before TCRalphabeta/CD19-depleted stem cell transplant. This receptor was identified in a boy under two years old with Wiskott-Aldrich syndrome, due to receive a stem cell transplant. The chain uses TRBV5-4 and TRBJ1-2; no D gene can be assigned with confidence. The DNA is as follows: TGTGCCAGCAGCGTTGCAGGCATTCCCTATGGCTACACCTTC. This translates into CASSVAGIPYGYTF.